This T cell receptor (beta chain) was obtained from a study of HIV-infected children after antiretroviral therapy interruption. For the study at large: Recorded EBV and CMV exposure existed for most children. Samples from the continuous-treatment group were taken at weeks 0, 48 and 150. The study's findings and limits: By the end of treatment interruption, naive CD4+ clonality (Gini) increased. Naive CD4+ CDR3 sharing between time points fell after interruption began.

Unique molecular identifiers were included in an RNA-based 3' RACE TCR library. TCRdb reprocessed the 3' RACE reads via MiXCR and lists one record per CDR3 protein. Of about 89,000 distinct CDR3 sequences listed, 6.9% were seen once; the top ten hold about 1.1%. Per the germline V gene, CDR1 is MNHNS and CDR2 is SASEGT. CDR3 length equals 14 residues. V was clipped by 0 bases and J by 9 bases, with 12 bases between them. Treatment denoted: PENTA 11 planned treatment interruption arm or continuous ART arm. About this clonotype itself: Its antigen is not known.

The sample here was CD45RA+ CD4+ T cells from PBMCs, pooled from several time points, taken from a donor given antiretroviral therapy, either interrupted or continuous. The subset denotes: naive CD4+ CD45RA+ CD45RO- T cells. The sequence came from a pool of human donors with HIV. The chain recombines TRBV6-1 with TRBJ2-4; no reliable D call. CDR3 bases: TGTGCCAGCAGTGAAGCCTCCCGGTTGGGCATTCAGTACTTC. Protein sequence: CASSEASRLGIQYF.